These 20 T cell receptor beta chains originate from one sample sequenced in a study of T cell responses to AZD1222 COVID-19 vaccine. Sequencing was performed with immunoSEQ multiplex PCR; in TCRdb, only in-frame clones are kept and a portion is missing. In the table there are more than 75,000 clones, about nine tenths of which are singletons. Sequences were derived from peripheral blood, sampled 28 days after the second AZD1222 dose. The receptors stem from an adult who received the AZD1222 COVID-19 vaccine.

The chain combines TRBV29-1 with TRBJ1-3; 9 nucleotides agree with TRBD1. This CDR3 contains 15 residues. After removal of 3 bases from V and 2 bases from J, the junction contained 5 bases not matched to a gene. In germline, CDR1 is SQVTM, CDR2 ANQGSEA. The CDR3 DNA reads as TGCAGCGTTGAGGACAGGGGTTCTCCTGGAAACACCATATATTTT. Translating it yields CSVEDRGSPGNTIYF.

The chain recombines TRBV5-4 with TRBJ2-1; 9 bases fit TRBD2. The junction had 4 bases not matched to a gene; V was cut back by 6 bases and J by 0 bases. This CDR3 comprises 15 residues. CDR1 SGHNT and CDR2 YYREEE come from the germline V gene (reference sequence). The CDR3 spells CASTPRGGSYNEQFF. The CDR3 nucleotides read TGTGCCAGCACCCCGCGGGGGGGCTCCTACAATGAGCAGTTCTTC.

The chain uses TRBV28 and TRBJ1-2, with 9 bases that match TRBD1. Trimming at V came to 5 bases and at J to 4 bases, leaving 5 bases not matched to a gene. Per germline, CDR1 MDHEN and CDR2 SYDVKM. This CDR3 region has 14 residues. CDR3 nucleotides: TGTGCCAGCAGTGATACAGGGGGCACCTATGGCTACACCTTC. It is translated as CASSDTGGTYGYTF.

The gene calls are TRBV7-8 and TRBJ1-1; D gene ambiguous. From germline, CDR1 is SGHVS and CDR2 FQNEAQ. The CDR3 has 13 amino acids. V was pared by 5 bases and J by 1 base, with 8 bases between. The CDR3 region is CASSISRNTEAFF. CDR3 DNA: TGTGCCAGCAGCATTTCAAGGAACACTGAAGCTTTCTTT. Variable domain in full (rest from reference TRBV7-8 and TRBJ1-1): GAGVSQSPRYKVAKRGQDVALRCDPISGHVSLFWYQQALGQGPEFLTYFQNEAQLDKSGLPSDRFFAERPEGSVSTLKIQRTQQEDSAVYLCASSISRNTEAFFGQGTRLTVV.

V is TRBV6-5 and J is TRBJ1-6; TRBD1 aligns across 7 bases. Looked up from germline, CDR1 is MNHEY and CDR2 is SVGAGI. V lost 6 bases and J lost 5; bases outside the gene matches: 4. The CDR3 totals 14 residues. The CDR3: CASSTGTDNSPLHF. The CDR3 coding sequence is TGTGCCAGCAGCACCGGGACAGATAATTCACCCCTCCACTTT.

This sequence joins TRBV29-1 and TRBJ1-4; possibly TRBD1 for D (5 bases). The CDR3 contains 14 residues. Trimming shortened V by 6 bases and J by 5 bases, and 16 bases separated the two germline ends. CDR1 and CDR2 from the germline V gene are SQVTM and ANQGSEA. Here the CDR3 DNA reads TGCAGCGTCGGCACCGGGACGGGCAATGAAAAACTGTTTTTT. It specifies CSVGTGTGNEKLFF.

This clone was recorded only once. This rearrangement joins TRBV7-2 to TRBJ1-2, with D tentatively TRBD1 (5 bases). Germline CDR1 is SGHTA and CDR2 is FQGNSA. Trimming took 5 bases from V and 4 from J, leaving 11 bases between them. The CDR3 has 13 amino acids. CDR3 loop: CASSLVRGYGYTF. CDR3 sequence (DNA): TGTGCCAGCAGCCTAGTTAGGGGCTATGGCTACACCTTC.

V gene TRBV19 combines with J gene TRBJ1-3; possibly TRBD1 for D (5 bases). Germline assignment: CDR1 LNHDA and CDR2 SQIVND (reference sequence). This CDR3 is built from 16 residues. V dropped 3 bases and J dropped 0 bases, with 12 bases sitting between them. Here the CDR3 DNA reads TGTGCCAGTAGTATTGCACAGGTGGCCTCTGGAAACACCATATATTTT. Its translation is CASSIAQVASGNTIYF.

The chain combines TRBV28 with TRBJ1-1; a weak D match, TRBD1 (5 bases). V lost 4 bases and J 0 bases, leaving 9 bases between the germline ends. The CDR3 spans 14 residues. In germline, CDR1 is MDHEN, CDR2 SYDVKM. The CDR3 protein is CASSSSGLNTEAFF. The CDR3 DNA sequence: TGTGCCAGCAGTTCCTCAGGGTTGAACACTGAAGCTTTCTTT.

The V call is TRBV2, the J call TRBJ2-7, with D perhaps matching TRBD1 (5 bases). V lost 6 bases to trimming and J lost 1 base, with 13 bases between them. CDR1 and CDR2 (germline): SNHLY, FYNNEI. The CDR3 has 14 residues. The DNA of the CDR3 is TGTGCCAGCAGGATAGGGGTAGTATCCTACGAGCAGTACTTC. Translated, it gives CASRIGVVSYEQYF.

V and J are TRBV10-3 and TRBJ1-2, with 8 bases identical to TRBD1. CDR1 and CDR2 (germline): ENHRY, SYGVKD. The CDR3 has 15 amino acids. V dropped 4 bases and J dropped 3; count of bases not matched to a gene: 7. Here the CDR3 DNA reads TGTGCCATCAGTGCCCCGGGACAGGCGTACTATGGCTACACCTTC. Its protein is CAISAPGQAYYGYTF.

The V and J genes are TRBV6-5 and TRBJ1-2; D is unclear. Germline CDR1 and CDR2: MNHEY and SVGAGI. Between the trimmed V and J ends, which lost 5 bases and 4 bases, there was a span of 8 bases. The CDR3 sequence is 12 residues long. The CDR3 spells CASSRAVYGYTF. Here the CDR3 DNA reads TGTGCCAGCAGTAGAGCGGTCTATGGCTACACCTTC.

The V gene is TRBV4-1, the J gene TRBJ1-1; no clear D gene. The CDR3 sequence is 13 residues long. The V gene's germline CDR1 is MGHRA and CDR2 YSYEKL. V was trimmed by 1 base and J by 1 base, leaving 4 bases between them. CDR3 DNA sequence: TGCGCCAGCAGCCAAGGAGCGAACACTGAAGCTTTCTTT. It is translated as CASSQGANTEAFF.

The rearrangement joins TRBV18 to TRBJ2-7; 12 nucleotides agree with TRBD2. This CDR3 spans 15 amino acids. Germline V CDR1 and CDR2: KGHSH, LQKENI. Trimming removed 5 bases from V and 3 bases from J; junction bases left unmatched: 5. As DNA, the CDR3 is TGTGCCAGCTCAGCGTCACTAGCGGGGGGCTACGAGCAGTACTTC. This codes for CASSASLAGGYEQYF. Together with reference TRBV18 and TRBJ2-7, the CDR3 gives the full variable domain: NAGVMQNPRHLVRRRGQEARLRCSPMKGHSHVYWYRQLPEEGLKFMVYLQKENIIDESGMPKERFSAEFPKEGPSILRIQQVVRGDSAAYFCASSASLAGGYEQYFGPGTRLTVT.

Note on this clone: An end of the junction does not agree with germline; a read error may underlie this. Other DNA variants within this sample encode the same CDR3. V is TRBV27 and J is TRBJ2-3, with D tentatively TRBD2 (7 bases). This CDR3 contains 16 residues. The germline CDR1 and CDR2 sequences are MNHEY and SMNVEV (reference sequence). CDR3 nucleotide sequence: TGTGCCAGCAGCCCAGTGGGGGGGCCTAGCACGGATACGCAGTATTTT. This sequence encodes CASSPVGGPSTDTQYF.

V is TRBV14 and J is TRBJ1-2; D is undetermined. CDR3 length equals 14 residues. Trimming shortened V by 2 bases and J by 8 bases, and 15 bases separated the two germline ends. Germline values: CDR1 SGHDN, CDR2 FVKESK. As DNA, the CDR3 is TGTGCCAGCAGCCAAATGGCAAAGGGTCACGGCTACACCTTC. Translation gives CASSQMAKGHGYTF. The full variable domain, rest sourced from reference TRBV14 and TRBJ1-2, is EAGVTQFPSHSVIEKGQTVTLRCDPISGHDNLYWYRRVMGKEIKFLLHFVKESKQDESGMPNNRFLAERTGGTYSTLKVQPAELEDSGVYFCASSQMAKGHGYTFGSGTRLTVV.

The gene calls are TRBV9 and TRBJ1-1; unclear D gene. The CDR3 totals 17 residues. The germline CDR1 and CDR2 sequences are SGDLS and YYNGEE. The germline V and J ends were trimmed by 0 bases and 0 bases, with 15 bases remaining between them. CDR3 nucleotide sequence: TGTGCCAGCAGCGTAGCCCCCCTTGGGGAGATGAACACTGAAGCTTTCTTT. Encoded protein: CASSVAPLGEMNTEAFF. The variable domain in full, completed from reference TRBV9 and TRBJ1-1, reads DSGVTQTPKHLITATGQRVTLRCSPRSGDLSVYWYQQSLDQGLQFLIQYYNGEERAKGNILERFSAQQFPDLHSELNLSSLELGDSALYFCASSVAPLGEMNTEAFFGQGTRLTVV.

Here the CDR3 DNA reads TGTGCCAGCAGTCCGATACAGGGTATGGAGACCCAGTACTTC. This codes for CASSPIQGMETQYF. This chain uses TRBV6-5 with TRBJ2-5; tentative D call: TRBD1 (6 bases). Per germline, CDR1 MNHEY and CDR2 SVGAGI. V lost 5 bases to trimming and J lost 5 bases, with 15 bases between them. This CDR3 has 14 residues.

The DNA of the CDR3 is TGTGCCACCGGGAGCTCTGGAAACACCATATATTTT. Its protein product is CATGSSGNTIYF. The J gene is TRBJ1-3, the V gene TRBV19; D call uncertain. V lost 10 bases and J lost 0, with 7 bases in between. This CDR3 is 12 amino acids long. Germline V gene data show CDR1 as LNHDA and CDR2 as SQIVND (reference sequence).

This chain joins TRBV28 and TRBJ1-5, with a weak D call TRBD1 (5 bases). V was trimmed by 7 bases and J by 2 bases, leaving 21 bases between them. The CDR3 loop spans 17 amino acids. CDR1 MDHEN and CDR2 SYDVKM come from the germline V gene. In DNA form, the CDR3 reads TGTGCCAGCACCCAACCCGGGGGGGAGGTGGGCAATCAGCCCCAGCATTTT. Translated: CASTQPGGEVGNQPQHF. Complete variable domain (other parts from reference TRBV28 and TRBJ1-5): DVKVTQSSRYLVKRTGEKVFLECVQDMDHENMFWYRQDPGLGLRLIYFSYDVKMKEKGDIPEGYSVSREKKERFSLILESASTNQTSMYLCASTQPGGEVGNQPQHFGDGTRLSIL.